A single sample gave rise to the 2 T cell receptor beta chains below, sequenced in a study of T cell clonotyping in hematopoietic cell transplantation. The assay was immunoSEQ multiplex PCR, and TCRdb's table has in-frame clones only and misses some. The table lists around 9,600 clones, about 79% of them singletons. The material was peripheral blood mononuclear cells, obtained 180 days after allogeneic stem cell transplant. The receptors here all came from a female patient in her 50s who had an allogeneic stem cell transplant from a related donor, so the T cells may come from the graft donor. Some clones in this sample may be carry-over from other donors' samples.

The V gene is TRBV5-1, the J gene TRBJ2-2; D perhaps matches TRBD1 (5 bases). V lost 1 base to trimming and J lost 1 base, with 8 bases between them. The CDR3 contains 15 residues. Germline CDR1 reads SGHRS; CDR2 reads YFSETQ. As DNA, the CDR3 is TGCGCCAGCAGCTTGATGGGGCTGAACACCGGGGAGCTGTTTTTT. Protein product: CASSLMGLNTGELFF.

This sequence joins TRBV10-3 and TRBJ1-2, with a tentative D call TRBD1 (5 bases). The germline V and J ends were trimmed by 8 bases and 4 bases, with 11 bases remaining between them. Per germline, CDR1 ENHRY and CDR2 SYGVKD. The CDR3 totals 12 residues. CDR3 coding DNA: TGTGCCATCTCTACAGGAGCCTATGGCTACACCTTC. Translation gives CAISTGAYGYTF.